This T cell receptor beta chain appears in the sequencing data of a study of blood T cells in healthy people across ages (dated by TCRdb to the mid-2010s). Regarding the research as a whole: In model experiments, roughly one uniquely barcoded TCR beta cDNA molecule per two T cells was captured by template switching. To avoid experimental bias, donors of different ages were randomly spread across the sequencing lanes. Using deep sequencing normalized with unique cDNA molecular identifiers, the study measured how TCR beta repertoire diversity changes with age. Four age groups were formed from the donors: young (average approximately 15 years), middle-aged (around 40), aged (62) and long-lived (about 80). The study analyzed two additional independent replicas of 1 million unique cDNA reads from the same blood draw for two donors, one aged 18 to 29 and one aged 80 or older.

Comment on this clonotype: Its antigen target is currently unknown. No qualities accompany the bases; no much larger clone lies one base away.

Systemically healthy Caucasian individuals from Russia, around 39 in total and aged roughly 6 to 95 years, were included as donors. Each donor gave approximately 9.3 milliliters of peripheral blood, collected into EDTA-treated Vacutainer tubes. Ficoll-Paque density-gradient centrifugation was used to isolate PBMCs, with at least 6.5 million per sample. Trizol reagent was used to extract total RNA from PBMCs, with at least 5.5 micrograms per sample. Naive CD45RAhigh/CD27high T cell percentages were measured by flow cytometry on a PBMC aliquot from every donor. Libraries were made using 5' RACE. TCRdb lists the instrument as Illumina HiSeq 2500. A second PCR of 7 to 11 cycles was performed with a sample-barcoded 5' primer and a J-beta primer mix. A template-switch 5' adaptor carrying 12 random nucleotides introduced a unique molecular identifier onto each TCR beta cDNA molecule. Each sample yielded at least 3 million CDR3-containing paired-end reads. First-strand cDNA was synthesized from all RNA with the Mint cDNA synthesis kit, primed by a TRBC-specific oligonucleotide. Following uracil-DNA glycosylase treatment, a first 18-cycle PCR with universal primers M1SS and BC2_uni_R was performed on all cDNA. The paper's data handling went like this. Normalization of each sample was performed by random selection of 1 million high-quality reads, each carrying a distinct molecular identifier. Reads with shared molecular identifiers were discarded instead of being binned into consensus sequences. MiTCR, set to a Q25 quality threshold and the strictest error-elimination algorithm, was used for CDR3 identification, clonotype clustering and error correction. A nonparametric unseen species model using Euler transformation provided a lower-bound estimate of total TCR beta diversity. TCRdb's own reprocessing of the public reads used fastp at Q25 and MiXCR and kept productive beta chains. Every entry covers one CDR3 protein and lists the most common genes and DNA from its rows. The V and J calls come from TCRdb's annotation, not from the publication. The sample table shows 1,100,000 or so distinct CDR3 sequences, and 35% to 55% are seen once. The ten largest clones add up to about 19% of the sample.

V sheds 2 bases and J sheds 7 bases, leaving 9 bases between their ends. Per the germline V gene, MGHRA is the CDR1 and YSYEKL is the CDR2. From cysteine to phenylalanine, the CDR3 is 13 amino acids long. Only CDR3 DNA is held: 39 bases, read in frame from base 1. Broader findings and caveats from the paper: Observed TCR beta diversity per million T cells fell roughly linearly with age, and a significant reduction was already apparent by age around 36. Estimates of total diversity based on one million sequenced T cells were considered lower bounds and underestimates. Compared with the aged group, the long-lived group had more naive CD4+ T cells, fewer expanded clones and increased TCR diversity, a pattern suggesting age selection. There was a strong correlation between observed TCR beta diversity and the percentage of naive T cells measured by flow cytometry. Because profiling used bulk unsorted PBMCs, naive and antigen-experienced compartments could not be compared conclusively. Donor CMV infection status was unknown, potentially confounding age-related changes in expanded clonotypes.

This TCR was recovered from a woman aged 55 to 70 in good health. The sequenced sample was blood. The sequence links TRBV4-1 to TRBJ2-1; the D gene assignment is ambiguous. DNA sequence: TGCGCCAGCAGCCAATTTCTATGGAATGAGCAGTTCTTC. Translation gives CASSQFLWNEQFF.